The T cell receptor (beta chain) described here comes from a study of cytomegalovirus exposure and HLA in healthy donors listed by TCRdb under 2017. Study-wide context: In an earlier analysis of roughly 500 of the donors, 276 Gb of sequence data and 90 million to 130 million unique TCR beta sequences from about 179 million T cells were reported. An early release covering about 600 HLA-typed donors comprised 300 to 350 gigabases of sequencing data and about 90 million unique TCR sequences. Among the roughly 400 genotyped donors, more than 70% belonged to the genetic ancestry cluster associated with self-reported Caucasian donors. The aim of the study was to test whether cataloging public T cell receptors could identify signatures of past pathogen exposure. The study profiled the T cell repertoires of under 700 subjects by immunosequencing and related them to cytomegalovirus serostatus. In addition to the first cohort of approximately 650 subjects, a separate validation cohort of under 150 different subjects was used. To predict cytomegalovirus infection status, the study brought together high-throughput TCR immunosequencing, statistical association of individual TCRs with disease status, and machine learning. A later analysis re-analyzed previously published TCR beta repertoires from 660 or so donors and added high-resolution HLA genotyping to study TCR occurrence patterns. In the later analysis, no new phenotypic data were used to find candidate immune exposures; instead, reliance was placed on TCR beta sequences and their occurrence across donors. In an earlier analysis of 587 of the donors, high-throughput TCR beta sequencing was used to judge whether each TCR beta V gene segment behaved as functional or pseudogenic. Alongside the repertoire data, information on donor age, sex, ethnicity and CMV serostatus was compiled. A later genetic analysis used genome-wide SNP genotypes for about 55% of the 666 donors, treating that subset as a discovery cohort. Every repertoire in the discovery cohort had been generated on one and the same sequencing platform. Class I and class II HLA loci were covered by the typing at four-digit resolution. The number of donors typed differed by locus, with roughly 629-640 for A, B, C, DRB1 and DQB1, roughly 520 for DQA1, nearly 610 for DPA1, and 450 to 480 for DPB1. Because of strong linkage in the cohort, roughly five DR-DQ haplotypes were treated as single units for association and clustering. On average, roughly 250,000 unique TCR beta nucleotide sequences were sequenced per donor among some 430 genotyped donors of the cohort, with about 17% of those sequences being non-productive.

As concerns this clone: The specificity of this receptor is unknown. Qualities for individual bases were not recorded, and no much larger clone is one base off.

The cohort was made up of 666 healthy bone marrow donors. At the time of sampling, all cohort members were nominally healthy, though unrecorded immune exposures were likely present. The donor was CMV seronegative and belonged to the group of around 350 seronegative cohort members. Every donor gave a peripheral blood sample, and the peripheral blood mononuclear cells from that sample were used for TCR beta sequencing. The Qiagen DNeasy Blood Extraction Kit was used to extract genomic DNA from the blood cell samples. The library relied on the immunoSEQ multiplex PCR assay. For the multiplex PCR, a mixture combining 60 forward primers for TCR Vbeta segments and 13 reverse primers for TCR Jbeta segments was used. The CDR3 region of rearranged TCR beta genes was amplified from genomic DNA by a multiplex PCR assay. Amplified TCR beta libraries were sequenced as 87-base-pair reads on the Illumina HiSeq System. In the paper's pipeline: In a later analysis, 80 million or so unique TCR beta chains were counted across the 500 to 700 repertoires, and roughly 10 million of these chains were shared by at least two donors. Raw reads were error-corrected and collapsed into unique sequences by a nearest-neighbor algorithm in which closely related sequences were merged to remove PCR and sequencing errors. To assign V, D and J gene segments, CDR3 sequences were aligned to IMGT reference sequences. Each retained sequence needed at least a six-nucleotide match to both a V gene segment and a J gene segment. Rearrangements were classified as productive when the CDR3 lacked stop codons and remained in frame with V and J, and all other rearrangements were classified as non-productive. CDR3 was defined according to IMGT convention as the region running from the second conserved V-encoded cysteine to the conserved J-encoded phenylalanine. In an earlier analysis of around 570 of the donors, sequences lacking an unambiguous match to a single V gene segment were excluded. An earlier analysis of 550 to 650 of the donors classified V segments as functional when productive rearrangements were above 56.7% and as segregating when the standard deviation between donors was above 5%. A statistical classification framework was built for diagnosing cytomegalovirus status from the catalog of TCR beta chain sequences. In a later analysis, V and J genes were assigned by comparing TCR nucleotide sequences against IMGT/GENE-DB human TR gene sequences. The TCRdist pipeline was used in a later analysis to assign CDR3 sequences and most-parsimonious VDJ recombination scenarios. In a later analysis, each TCR beta chain was defined by its CDR3 amino acid sequence together with its V-gene family, and reads without a unique V-gene family were excluded. A later analysis removed 500 to 600 highly shared, low-generation-probability nucleotide sequences to deal with suspected cross-contamination and a sequencing artifact. In a later analysis, a clonal expansion index for each public chain was calculated from normalized within-repertoire ranks of inferred template counts. In a later analysis, generation probabilities were computed with a VDJ recombination model fitted to out-of-frame rearrangements, and the resulting probabilities were checked against IGoR. Hypergeometric tests were used in a later analysis to score TCR-TCR, TCR-HLA and TCR-CMV co-occurrence, with a repertoire-size bias correction applied to the TCR pairs. In a later analysis, false discovery rates were estimated by permuting HLA or CMV assignments 20 times. A later analysis grouped co-occurring TCRs with DBSCAN, adding TCRdist sequence similarity when clustering within HLA-allele-positive subsets. Repertoires with fewer than 30,000 or more than 120,000 public chains were left out of co-occurrence clustering, as were five repertoires with anomalous nucleotide sharing. TCRdb re-hosts the immuneACCESS table, in-frame sequences only. Its copies lack some clones; in the studies checked, an unresolved V gene accounts for under half of them, and the cause for the rest is not known. V, J and clone size are those of that table, while D and trimming were read from the DNA. Recorded for this sample are roughly 110,000 clones; about 70% of them occurred a single time. The top ten constitute roughly 0.9% of the sample.

Study-wide conclusions, independent of this receptor: According to the authors, the approach could potentially be generalized to other disease states and immunological phenotypes. Because HLA typing was unavailable for some donors at each locus, only the typed subset was used in association tests. Three of the identified cytomegalovirus-associated TCR beta chains were confirmed in vitro to be specific for cytomegalovirus antigens. The study gave a list of roughly 150 TCR beta chains associated with cytomegalovirus. In a later analysis, the rate of TCR association differed among HLA loci, with DRB1 alleles having the most associated TCRs and HLA-C alleles having the fewest. Seventeen rarely observed V segments, including chromosome 9 orphons, were excluded from the earlier analysis of almost 600 of the donors because counts were too low. A later analysis associated around 16,000 TCR beta sequences with specific HLA alleles at a false discovery rate of 0.05. Across donors, most TCR sequences were observed very rarely, whereas some public TCRs were present in many individuals. The only immune exposure information available for the cohort was CMV serostatus. A later analysis found that HLA-associated TCR beta chains were more clonally expanded and had lower generation probabilities than equally common non-associated chains. The presence/absence analyses assumed that sequencing depth was roughly uniform across donors, and that assumption may not be true. This cohort had only TCR beta chains sequenced, and the lack of alpha or paired-chain data limited which features could be detected. In an earlier analysis of fewer than 750 of the donors, most TCR beta V segments were observed in productive rearrangements about 87% or about 30% of the time, broadly matching IMGT annotations. V-gene and J-gene trimming of TCR beta chains was associated with a missense DCLRE1C variant in a later genetic analysis, and the association was replicated in an independent cohort. According to a later analysis, parvovirus B19, influenza, CMV and Epstein-Barr virus appeared linked to several top co-occurrence clusters. Most CMV-associated TCR beta chains appeared to be HLA-restricted in a later analysis, and the HLA associations seemed to be driven largely by CMV exposure. Linkage disequilibrium might explain the correlated functional status among segregating V segments, but an unknown experimental factor could not be ruled out. A cluster of highly shared sequence variants was judged likely to represent a technical artifact of the sequencing pipeline. A later genetic analysis reported fewer N-insertions in productive TCRs among donors in an Asian-associated ancestry cluster than the roughly 720-donor mean. The classifier was reported to diagnose cytomegalovirus status with high specificity and sensitivity in both the original cohort and the validation cohort. When HLA alleles, especially DR and DQ, strongly co-occurred, attributing TCR associations to individual alleles was difficult. Some IMGT-functional V segments, including TRBV6-2 and TRBV6-3, could not be distinguished by the 87-base-pair reads and were therefore excluded. A further reported finding was that TCR beta sequences accurately predicted the HLA-A and HLA-B alleles for most subjects in the first cohort.

The CDR3 contains 15 residues, cysteine and phenylalanine counted. Only the CDR3 part of the read is kept: 45 bases, read in frame from the first base. The germline V gene supplies CDR1 MNHEY and CDR2 SVGAGI. Trimming leaves V shorter by 6 bases and J shorter by 5 bases, with the junction holding 10 bases beyond the gene matches. The clonotype comes from a woman aged 30 to 39 in good health and CMV-seronegative. This receptor chain uses TRBV6-5 and TRBJ1-2; 9 nucleotides in the junction match TRBD1. The specimen sequenced was PBMCs. Here the CDR3 is given as CASRQDRGVGYGYTF. The nucleotide sequence is given as TGTGCCAGCAGGCAGGACAGGGGAGTCGGGTATGGCTACACCTTC.